One sample yielded the 20 T cell receptor beta chains listed below, sequenced in a study of technical replicates of blood from several donors. Clones were sequenced by immunoSEQ multiplex PCR, and TCRdb holds only the in-frame ones, with some missing. The table includes 70,000 or so clones, almost 99% detected once. The sample consisted of T cells isolated from PBMCs. The source is a human donor in good health.

CDR3 DNA sequence: TGCGCCAGCAGCCAAGATCCCCTTTACGAGCAGTACTTC. Translated: CASSQDPLYEQYF. The chain employs TRBV4-3 and TRBJ2-7; D not certain. Germline CDR1 and CDR2: LGHNA and YSLEER. The CDR3 consists of 13 residues. The V end lost 0 bases, the J end lost 4 bases, and 7 bases lay between the germline ends.

V is TRBV4-3 and J is TRBJ2-2; D remains unclear. The CDR3 contains 14 residues. Germline loops: CDR1 LGHNA, CDR2 YSLEER. V was cut by 2 bases and J by 1 base, with 5 bases left in between. In DNA, the CDR3 is TGCGCCAGCAGCCAACTCCTGAACACCGGGGAGCTGTTTTTT. Protein sequence: CASSQLLNTGELFF.

This clone showed up just once. The V and J genes are TRBV4-3 and TRBJ2-5; D unclear. Trimming removed 0 bases at V and 2 bases at J, with 13 bases between. This CDR3 spans 16 amino acids. CDR1 LGHNA and CDR2 YSLEER come from the germline V gene. The DNA of the CDR3 is TGCGCCAGCAGCCAAGACGGGTGGCCTTCTCAAGAGACCCAGTACTTC. Translating gives CASSQDGWPSQETQYF.

The rearrangement uses TRBV7-2 and TRBJ2-2; 10 bases fit TRBD2. V trimming: 5 bases; J trimming: 6 bases; junction bases outside the gene matches: 3. Germline V gene sequence: CDR1 SGHTA, CDR2 FQGNSA. This CDR3 has 14 amino acids. For the CDR3, the DNA is TGTGCCAGCAGCCCCGGGACTAGCGCCGGGGAGCTGTTTTTT. Translating it yields CASSPGTSAGELFF.

The rearrangement joins TRBV2 to TRBJ2-7, with TRBD2 identical over 7 bases. With V trimmed by 8 bases and J by 4 bases, 5 bases remained unmatched. The CDR3 extends over 12 amino acids. Germline CDR1 and CDR2: SNHLY and FYNNEI. The CDR3, as DNA: TGTGCCAGCTCGACTAGCAGGTACGAGCAGTACTTC. Residues: CASSTSRYEQYF.

This sequence joins TRBV6-1 and TRBJ2-7; 7 bases align to TRBD2. The trim removed 8 bases at V and 0 bases at J, leaving 10 bases unmatched. Germline assignment: CDR1 MNHNS and CDR2 SASEGT. This CDR3 contains 15 residues. DNA for the CDR3: TGTGCCAGCTGCAAGAGCGGGACCTCCTCCTACGAGCAGTACTTC. Amino acids: CASCKSGTSSYEQYF.

The chain joins TRBV11-3 to TRBJ2-2; D unresolved. The ends were cut back, 1 base at V and 0 bases at J, with 6 bases in the middle. The germline V gene encodes CDR1 SGHNT and CDR2 YENEEA. The CDR3 is 15 amino acids. CDR3 protein: CASSLGLANTGELFF. CDR3 sequence (DNA): TGTGCCAGCAGCTTAGGGCTAGCGAACACCGGGGAGCTGTTTTTT. Variable domain in full (rest from reference TRBV11-3 and TRBJ2-2): EAGVVQSPRYKIIEKKQPVAFWCNPISGHNTLYWYLQNLGQGPELLIRYENEEAVDDSQLPKDRFSAERLKGVDSTLKIQPAELGDSAVYLCASSLGLANTGELFFGEGSRLTVL.

The chain combines TRBV5-4 with TRBJ2-3; possibly TRBD2 for D (7 bases). The CDR3 runs to 16 residues. The ends were cut back, 4 bases at V and 0 bases at J, with 15 bases in the middle. Per germline, CDR1 SGHNT and CDR2 YYREEE (reference sequence). The CDR3 protein is CASSLGGGRSTDTQYF. In DNA, the CDR3 is TGTGCCAGCAGCCTAGGCGGGGGCAGAAGCACAGATACGCAGTATTTT.

The CDR3, as DNA: TGTGCCAGCAGCCTAGCCGCAGGGGTTATCTACGAGCAGTACTTC. Translation gives CASSLAAGVIYEQYF. This chain links TRBV11-2 with TRBJ2-7, with D maybe TRBD1 (6 bases). V dropped 5 bases and J dropped 3 bases, with 17 bases sitting between them. Germline assignment: CDR1 SGHAT and CDR2 FQNNGV. The CDR3 totals 15 residues.

The CDR3 region is CASSQAWGDYGYTF. The DNA of the CDR3 is TGCGCCAGCAGCCAGGCCTGGGGGGACTATGGCTACACCTTC. The rearrangement links TRBV4-1 to TRBJ1-2, with D maybe TRBD1 (5 bases). The CDR3 sequence is 14 residues long. Germline V gene data show CDR1 as MGHRA and CDR2 as YSYEKL. Trimming cost V 3 bases and J 3 bases, with 11 bases left between them.

The chain carries TRBV5-1 and TRBJ1-1; D remains ambiguous. V was shortened by 6 bases and J by 1 base, with 13 bases between the two germline ends. Looked up from germline, CDR1 is SGHRS and CDR2 is YFSETQ. The CDR3 runs 14 residues. The CDR3 DNA is TGCGCCAGCACCCCGGGGTTGGCGAACACTGAAGCTTTCTTT. Protein: CASTPGLANTEAFF.

The chain's CDR3 is CASRGDREYYGYTF. CDR3 DNA: TGTGCCAGTAGAGGGGACAGGGAGTACTATGGCTACACCTTC. V is TRBV19 and J is TRBJ1-2, with 9 bases fitting TRBD1. CDR3 size: 14 residues. Germline CDR1 LNHDA, CDR2 SQIVND (reference sequence). V lost 6 bases and J lost 3; bases outside the gene matches: 5.

The chain recombines TRBV30 with TRBJ1-1; D is unresolved. Trimming took 0 bases from V and 1 from J, leaving 15 bases between them. CDR3 size: 16 residues. In germline, CDR1 is GTSNPN, CDR2 SVGIG (reference sequence). Here the CDR3 DNA reads TGTGCCTGGAGTGTGGCGTGGAGACGGCAGAACACTGAAGCTTTCTTT. Its translation: CAWSVAWRRQNTEAFF. The full variable domain, rest sourced from reference TRBV30 and TRBJ1-1, is SQTIHQWPATLVQPVGSPLSLECTVEGTSNPNLYWYRQAAGRGLQLLFYSVGIGQISSEVPQNLSASRPQDRQFILSSKKLLLSDSGFYLCAWSVAWRRQNTEAFFGQGTRLTVV.

The gene calls are TRBV28 and TRBJ2-2; a possible D gene is TRBD1 (5 bases). V lost 5 bases, J lost 0 bases, and 13 bases lay in between. From germline, CDR1 is MDHEN and CDR2 SYDVKM. The CDR3 extends over 16 amino acids. As DNA, the CDR3 is TGTGCCAGCAGTCCCCTGACAGTTTCGAACACCGGGGAGCTGTTTTTT. Encoded protein: CASSPLTVSNTGELFF.

For the CDR3, the DNA is TGTGCCAGCAGTTACTCGGCAGACTCTCCCTACAATGAGCAGTTCTTC. It encodes CASSYSADSPYNEQFF. The V call is TRBV6-5, the J call TRBJ2-1; D uncertain. Trimming stripped 0 bases from V and 2 bases from J, with 11 bases between. Per germline, CDR1 MNHEY and CDR2 SVGAGI. This CDR3 is 16 amino acids long.

V is TRBV4-1 and J is TRBJ1-2; TRBD1 matches at 7 bases. From germline, CDR1 is MGHRA and CDR2 YSYEKL. This CDR3 is built from 15 residues. J lost 3 bases, V lost 1 base, and 5 bases had no gene match. CDR3 in amino acids: CASSQAGGWDYGYTF. CDR3 in DNA: TGCGCCAGCAGCCAAGCAGGGGGTTGGGACTATGGCTACACCTTC.

The V and J genes are TRBV2 and TRBJ1-3, with 7 bases aligning to TRBD1. The V and J ends lost 5 bases and 3 bases, in that order; junction bases with no gene match: 7. Germline-derived CDR1 and CDR2 are SNHLY and FYNNEI. CDR3 length: 15 residues. CDR3: CASSPDRARGNTIYF. CDR3 sequence (DNA): TGTGCCAGCAGTCCTGACAGGGCGCGTGGAAACACCATATATTTT.

This chain joins TRBV18 and TRBJ1-2; 9 bases are shared with TRBD1. The CDR3 runs to 14 residues. Trimming took 4 bases from V and 6 from J; bases not matched to a gene: 6. CDR1 is KGHSH and CDR2 is LQKENI in the germline V gene. The CDR3 nucleotides are TGTGCCAGCTCACGTTCTGGGACAGGGAATGGCTACACCTTC. Translating gives CASSRSGTGNGYTF.

The V gene is TRBV11-3, the J gene TRBJ2-1, with D perhaps matching TRBD1 (6 bases). The germline CDR1 and CDR2 sequences are SGHNT and YENEEA. The CDR3 extends over 17 amino acids. Trimming removed 0 bases at V and 8 bases at J, with 20 bases between. This CDR3 is CASSLEWGPPHKDEQFF. The CDR3, as DNA: TGTGCCAGCAGCTTAGAGTGGGGGCCTCCCCATAAGGATGAGCAGTTCTTC.

This chain connects TRBV28 to TRBJ2-7; the match to TRBD2 covers 10 bases. V shed 3 bases and J 1 base; nucleotides not matched to a gene: 3. This CDR3 is built from 15 residues. CDR1 and CDR2 from the germline V gene are MDHEN and SYDVKM. CDR3 DNA sequence: TGTGCCAGCAGTTTCCCGGGACTAGCGTCCTACGAGCAGTACTTC. The encoded protein is CASSFPGLASYEQYF.